This section outlines one T cell receptor (beta chain) sequence together with its context. What it binds is not known. Terminally differentiated effector memory CD45RA+ cells were left out of the naive CD8 fraction, which was CD45RO-negative and positively selected for CCR7. This entry belongs to a study of shared clonotypes between healthy human individuals. Study-level findings and limits: Clonotype sharing among the donors was expected to vary with sequencing depth. In several donors, about 5% of naive CD4 clonotypes appeared in common. Relative to their counterparts shared across all four donors, non-shared clonotypes exhibited diminished generation probabilities.

Using immunoSEQ multiplex PCR, the repertoire was profiled, and TCRdb retains in-frame clones only, with some absent. The sample lists roughly 2.1 million clones, about 92% occurring once. Germline V CDR1 and CDR2: SGHTA, FQGTGA. The trim removed 3 bases at V and 3 bases at J, leaving 4 bases unmatched. The CDR3 is 16 amino acids. The sample taken for sequencing was naive CD8+ T cells from PBMCs. The genes are TRBV7-3 and TRBJ2-2, with 10 bases lining up with TRBD2. The receptor was isolated from a man between 18 and 29 years old in good health. Some clones in this sample may be carry-over from other donors' samples. CDR3 DNA: TGTGCCAGCAGCTTTTGGACTAGCGGCGACACCGGGGAGCTGTTTTTT. Amino acids: CASSFWTSGDTGELFF.